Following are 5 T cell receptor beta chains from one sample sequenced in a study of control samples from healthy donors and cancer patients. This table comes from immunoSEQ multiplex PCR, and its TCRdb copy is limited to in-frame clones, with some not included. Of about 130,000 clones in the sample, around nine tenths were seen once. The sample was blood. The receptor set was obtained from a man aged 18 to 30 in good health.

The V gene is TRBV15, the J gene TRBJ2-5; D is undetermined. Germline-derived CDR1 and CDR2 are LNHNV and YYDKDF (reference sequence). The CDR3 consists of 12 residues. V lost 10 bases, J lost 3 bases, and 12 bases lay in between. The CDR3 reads CAIRAPKETQYF. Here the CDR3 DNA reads TGTGCCATCCGGGCGCCGAAAGAGACCCAGTACTTC.

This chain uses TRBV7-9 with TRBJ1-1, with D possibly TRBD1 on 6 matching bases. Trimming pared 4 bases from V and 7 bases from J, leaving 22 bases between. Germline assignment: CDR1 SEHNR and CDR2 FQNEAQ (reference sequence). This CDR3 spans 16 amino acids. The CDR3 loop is CASSSTSPRGIVEAFF. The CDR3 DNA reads TGTGCCAGCAGCTCGACCTCGCCCAGGGGCATCGTTGAAGCTTTCTTT.

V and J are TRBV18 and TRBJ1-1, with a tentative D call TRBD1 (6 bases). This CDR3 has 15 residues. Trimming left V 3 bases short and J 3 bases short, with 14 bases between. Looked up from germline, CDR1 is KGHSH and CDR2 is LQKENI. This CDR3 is CASSPRAGDDTEAFF. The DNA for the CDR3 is TGTGCCAGCTCACCCAGGGCAGGGGACGACACTGAAGCTTTCTTT. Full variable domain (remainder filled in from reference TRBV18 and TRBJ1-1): NAGVMQNPRHLVRRRGQEARLRCSPMKGHSHVYWYRQLPEEGLKFMVYLQKENIIDESGMPKERFSAEFPKEGPSILRIQQVVRGDSAAYFCASSPRAGDDTEAFFGQGTRLTVV.

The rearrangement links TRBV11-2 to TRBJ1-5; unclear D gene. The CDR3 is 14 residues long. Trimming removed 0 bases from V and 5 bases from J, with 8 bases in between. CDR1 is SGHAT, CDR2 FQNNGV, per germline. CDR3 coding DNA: TGTGCCAGCAGCTTAGAGCGGGGAGATCAGCCCCAGCATTTT. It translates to CASSLERGDQPQHF.

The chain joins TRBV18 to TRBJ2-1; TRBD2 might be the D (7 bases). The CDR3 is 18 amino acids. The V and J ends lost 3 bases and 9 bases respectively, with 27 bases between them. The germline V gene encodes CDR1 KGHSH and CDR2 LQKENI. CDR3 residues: CASSPLPSGGGPGGEQFF. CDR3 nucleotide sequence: TGTGCCAGCTCACCCCTACCGTCCGGCGGGGGCCCGGGAGGTGAGCAGTTCTTC.